A selection of T cell receptor beta chains follows, all from one sample in a study of blood T cell repertoires in COVID-19. TCRdb keeps only in-frame clones here, not all; method: immunoSEQ multiplex PCR. The sample records some 200,000 clones, around nine tenths being singletons. Source material: peripheral blood. The receptors stem from a man in his forties or fifties with active or convalescent COVID-19. Both conserved end residues are part of each CDR3.

v_call | cdr3_aa
TRBV5-4 | CASSPDREDGYTF
TRBV7-2 | CASSLGQAPTEAFF
TRBV4-1 | CASSQDPGRGNEQFF
TRBV7-2 | CASSPDWVPTDTQYF
TRBV4-2 | CASSQEVRTGLNEQYF
TRBV12-5 | CASGLGPARRGLGSSNTGELFF
TRBV3-1/TRBV3-2 | CASSQGPGNSPLHF
TRBV9 | CASSTGQGYYNEQFF
TRBV15 | CATRNGGGTDTQYF
TRBV18 | CASPSGNEQFF
TRBV25-1 | CASSESTDTQYF
TRBV3-1/TRBV3-2 | CASSQGGLNSPLHF
TRBV10-3 | CAISPGGRTEAFF
TRBV7-9 | CASSPPLVSGGEFYNEQFF
TRBV10-3 | CAIRNGTGGDNQPQHF
TRBV15 | CATSRLTGRDSPLHF
TRBV4-3 | CASSQGLATNEKLFF
TRBV2 | CASRGTSGGSYTQYF
TRBV6-1 | CASSEGQGVQPQHF